This TCR beta chain derives from a study of blood T cell repertoires in COVID-19. Overall study context: The analysed material was cDNA or gDNA that came from T cells, B-cell-depleted T cells, or PBMCs.

Trimming stripped 7 bases from V and 6 bases from J, with 12 bases between. The CDR3 is 13 residues long. From germline, CDR1 is LNHDA and CDR2 SQIVND (reference sequence). Assay used: immunoSEQ multiplex PCR; TCRdb lists only in-frame clones, some missing. The table shows roughly 200,000 clones, with 86% occurring only once. The source material was peripheral blood. This TCR was recovered from a woman younger than 45 with active or convalescent COVID-19. This chain uses TRBV19 with TRBJ1-4; tentative D call: TRBD1 (5 bases). DNA of the CDR3: TGTGCCAGTACCACGTGGGGGGATGAAAAACTGTTTTTT. It specifies CASTTWGDEKLFF.